Described below is a single T cell receptor (beta chain) sequence and its context. CD8+ and CD4+ T cells from blood underwent TCR beta sequencing, which was carried out in a high-throughput format. The authors negatively isolated CD8+ and CD4+ T cells and FACS-enriched TEMRA cells. This entry comes from a study of CD8 T cells in Susac syndrome. This CDR3 has 12 residues. Trimming shortened V by 5 bases and J by 0 bases, and 5 bases separated the two germline ends. Germline V lookup: CDR1 DFQATT, CDR2 SNEGSKA (reference sequence). Random hexamers served to reverse transcribe roughly 0.45 to 1 ug RNA. The authors amplified TCR beta CDR3 across 54 Vbeta and 13 Jbeta using immunoSEQ multiplex PCR. MiXCR, applied by TCRdb to the immunoSEQ multiplex PCR reads, yields one record per CDR3 protein. The sample includes 100,000 to 150,000 distinct CDR3 sequences, just under 95% of them seen just once.

The TCR originated in a human donor in good health. Material for sequencing was CD4+ T cells from PBMCs. The V gene is TRBV20-1, the J gene TRBJ1-3, with no clear D. CDR3: CSAPVSGNTIYF. The DNA of the CDR3 is TGCAGTGCTCCCGTCTCTGGAAACACCATATATTTT.